Listed here are 11 T cell receptor beta chains from one sample, sequenced in a study of blood T cell repertoires in COVID-19. Libraries were prepared by immunoSEQ multiplex PCR; TCRdb keeps only in-frame clonotypes and omits some of them. The sample has roughly 250,000 clones, approximately 90% seen once. The sequencing sample was made of peripheral blood. Every receptor here comes from a man aged 25-40 years with acute or convalescent COVID-19.

This chain joins TRBV12-3 or TRBV12-4 and TRBJ2-1; D gene ambiguous. V was clipped by 0 bases and J by 15 bases, with 12 bases between them. CDR3 length: 12 residues. The CDR3 here is CASSLANQALFF. In DNA form, the CDR3 reads TGTGCCAGCAGTTTAGCGAATCAGGCTTTGTTCTTC.

The chain couples TRBV5-1 to TRBJ2-7; possible D gene TRBD2, 5 bases. With 2 bases removed from V and 1 base from J, the gap between germline ends came to 10 bases. CDR3 length equals 14 residues. Germline V gene data show CDR1 as SGHRS and CDR2 as YFSETQ. The CDR3 reads CASSLNTGSYEQYF. The CDR3 DNA sequence: TGCGCCAGCAGCTTAAATACGGGATCCTACGAGCAGTACTTC.

The rearrangement links TRBV5-6 to TRBJ2-3; D is ambiguous. Germline loops: CDR1 SGHDT, CDR2 YYEEEE. Trimming shortened V by 2 bases and J by 2 bases, and 6 bases separated the two germline ends. CDR3 length: 13 amino acids. As DNA, the CDR3 is TGTGCCAGCAGCTTCCCAGACACAGATACGCAGTATTTT. This sequence encodes CASSFPDTDTQYF.

The chain carries TRBV19 and TRBJ1-6, with D unclear. Germline-derived CDR1 and CDR2 are LNHDA and SQIVND (reference sequence). V was cut by 4 bases and J by 8 bases, with 18 bases left in between. The CDR3 length is 16 residues. The CDR3 protein is CASSTLGRENHSPLHF. The DNA of the CDR3 is TGTGCCAGTAGTACCCTCGGGAGGGAAAATCATTCACCCCTCCACTTT.

This chain connects TRBV14 to TRBJ2-7; 8 nucleotides match TRBD2. V gave up 3 bases and J gave up 2 bases; unmatched junction bases: 6. The CDR3 is 15 residues long. CDR1 and CDR2 from the germline V gene are SGHDN and FVKESK. The DNA of the CDR3 is TGTGCCAGCAGCCAGTCACTAGCGGTAACCTACGAGCAGTACTTC. This translates into CASSQSLAVTYEQYF.

This rearrangement joins TRBV3-1 (or the pseudogene TRBV3-2) to TRBJ2-1; D uncertain. The germline V gene encodes CDR1 LGHDT and CDR2 YNNKEL (reference sequence). Trimming pared 4 bases from V and 8 bases from J, leaving 6 bases between. The CDR3 length is 11 residues. CDR3 DNA: TGTGCCAGCAGCCGCGGAGATGAGCAGTTCTTC. Translating it yields CASSRGDEQFF.

The chain combines TRBV6-5 with TRBJ1-1, with D possibly being TRBD1 (5 bases). The CDR3 is made up of 12 amino acids. V lost 7 bases and J 7 bases, leaving 13 bases between the germline ends. Per the germline V gene, CDR1 is MNHEY and CDR2 is SVGAGI. Written as DNA, the CDR3 is TGTGCCAGCAAACCAGGGCAAGGTGAAGCTTTCTTT. It specifies CASKPGQGEAFF.

The V gene is TRBV6-2 or TRBV6-3, the J gene TRBJ2-5; D gene ambiguous. Germline lookup yields CDR1 MNHEY and CDR2 SVGEGT. This CDR3 region has 15 residues. V was shortened by 4 bases and J by 1 base, with 13 bases between the two germline ends. CDR3 nucleotide sequence: TGTGCCAGCAGTTTTACCGAGCGCTTCCAAGAGACCCAGTACTTC. Amino acid sequence: CASSFTERFQETQYF.

This sequence joins TRBV2 and TRBJ1-4; a weak D match, TRBD1 (5 bases). The V gene lost 8 bases and the J gene lost 7 bases, with 14 bases spanning the gap. CDR1 and CDR2 (germline): SNHLY, FYNNEI. This CDR3 comprises 13 residues. CDR3 amino acids: CASGGGNSEKLFF. CDR3 nucleotide sequence: TGTGCCAGCGGGGGGGGTAACAGTGAAAAACTGTTTTTT.

This rearrangement joins TRBV9 to TRBJ1-3; 10 positions match TRBD1. From germline, CDR1 is SGDLS and CDR2 YYNGEE. CDR3 size: 17 residues. V was clipped by 3 bases and J by 1 base; unmatched bases: 7. The CDR3 protein is CASSAGTGAPSGNTIYF. CDR3 nucleotide sequence: TGTGCCAGCAGCGCCGGGACAGGGGCACCATCTGGAAACACCATATATTTT.

The rearrangement joins TRBV28 to TRBJ2-4; D possibly corresponds to TRBD1 (6 bases). Trimming pared 6 bases from V and 3 bases from J, leaving 15 bases between. This CDR3 is 15 amino acids long. Germline loops: CDR1 MDHEN, CDR2 SYDVKM. CDR3 residues: CASSPQGRGKNIQYF. The CDR3 coding sequence is TGTGCCAGCAGCCCACAGGGACGGGGCAAAAACATTCAGTACTTC.